A single sample gave rise to the 26 T cell receptor beta chains below, sequenced in a study of blood T cell repertoires in COVID-19. The repertoire was sequenced with immunoSEQ multiplex PCR; TCRdb's copy has only in-frame clones and lacks some. The sample consists of about 33,000 clones, approximately 80% of them appearing once. Sequencing input: peripheral blood. These receptors were collected from an elderly man with acute or convalescent COVID-19.

This chain connects TRBV5-1 to TRBJ2-7; a possible D gene is TRBD1 (5 bases). Germline CDR1 reads SGHRS; CDR2 reads YFSETQ. The V and J ends lost 0 bases and 0 bases respectively, with 10 bases between them. The length of the CDR3 is 15 residues. CDR3 protein: CASSLGGYSSYEQYF. In DNA form, the CDR3 reads TGCGCCAGCAGCTTGGGGGGCTACAGCTCCTACGAGCAGTACTTC.

This clone was counted between two and nine times. The chain combines TRBV19 with TRBJ1-2, with D tentatively TRBD1 (6 bases). The CDR3 is made up of 14 amino acids. The germline gives CDR1 LNHDA, CDR2 SQIVND (reference sequence). V dropped 3 bases and J dropped 5 bases, with 13 bases sitting between them. The DNA of the CDR3 is TGTGCCAGTAGTATCCGGGACAAAGAGTATGGCTACACCTTC. This translates into CASSIRDKEYGYTF.

This rearrangement joins TRBV6-2 or TRBV6-3 to TRBJ1-5; tentative D call: TRBD1 (5 bases). This CDR3 has 16 residues. The V gene's germline CDR1 is MNHEY and CDR2 SVGEGT. V dropped 5 bases and J dropped 0 bases, with 14 bases sitting between them. Here the CDR3 reads CASSGTPGYSNQPQHF. The CDR3 region has the DNA TGTGCCAGCAGTGGGACTCCCGGGTATAGCAATCAGCCCCAGCATTTT.

The chain joins TRBV13 to TRBJ2-5, with 11 nucleotides matching TRBD2. Germline V lookup: CDR1 PRHDT, CDR2 FYEKMQ (reference sequence). With V trimmed by 8 bases and J by 3 bases, 2 bases remained unmatched. The CDR3 totals 13 residues. CDR3 nucleotides: TGTGCCAGCGCGGGACTAGCGGAAGAGACCCAGTACTTC. It is translated as CASAGLAEETQYF.

This clone was counted once. The chain couples TRBV3-1 (or the pseudogene TRBV3-2) to TRBJ1-1; D not certain. V was trimmed by 3 bases and J by 1 base, leaving 6 bases between them. The CDR3 runs to 13 residues. Looked up from germline, CDR1 is LGHDT and CDR2 is YNNKEL (reference sequence). The CDR3 loop reads CASSHRQNTEAFF. Here the CDR3 DNA reads TGTGCCAGCAGCCACAGGCAGAACACTGAAGCTTTCTTT.

The CDR3 DNA reads TGTGCCAGCAGTTTGGCCAATGGGCCCCAGCATTTT. It yields the protein CASSLANGPQHF. The genes are TRBV27 and TRBJ1-5; no clear D gene. With 3 bases removed from V and 9 bases from J, the gap between germline ends came to 9 bases. Germline CDR1 and CDR2: MNHEY and SMNVEV (reference sequence). This CDR3 has 12 amino acids.

This chain links TRBV7-9 with TRBJ2-7; no firm D call. Germline CDR1 and CDR2: SEHNR and FQNEAQ (reference sequence). The CDR3 is 11 amino acids. Trimming removed 5 bases at V and 2 bases at J, with 4 bases between. This chain's CDR3 is CASSRAYEQYF. The CDR3 DNA reads as TGTGCCAGCAGCCGCGCCTACGAGCAGTACTTC.

This chain joins TRBV9 and TRBJ2-6; D ambiguous. The CDR3 runs to 14 residues. Trimming took 2 bases from V and 0 from J, leaving 3 bases between them. Per the germline V gene, CDR1 is SGDLS and CDR2 is YYNGEE. The CDR3 region has the DNA TGTGCCAGCAGCGTCCACTCTGGGGCCAACGTCCTGACTTTC. This encodes CASSVHSGANVLTF. Full variable domain (outside the CDR3, taken from reference TRBV9 and TRBJ2-6): DSGVTQTPKHLITATGQRVTLRCSPRSGDLSVYWYQQSLDQGLQFLIQYYNGEERAKGNILERFSAQQFPDLHSELNLSSLELGDSALYFCASSVHSGANVLTFGAGSRLTVL.

The chain joins TRBV11-2 to TRBJ1-1; no definite D call. V was trimmed by 6 bases and J by 3 bases, leaving 8 bases between them. The germline V gene encodes CDR1 SGHAT and CDR2 FQNNGV. The length of the CDR3 is 12 residues. CDR3 loop: CASRGRDTEAFF. The DNA for the CDR3 is TGTGCCAGCAGGGGGAGGGACACTGAAGCTTTCTTT.

This rearrangement joins TRBV4-2 to TRBJ1-1, with D possibly matching TRBD1 (6 bases). The germline gives CDR1 LGHNA, CDR2 YNFKEQ. The CDR3 sequence is 14 residues long. Between the trimmed V and J ends, which lost 4 bases and 5 bases, there was a span of 14 bases. The CDR3 spells CASSREGGETEAFF. CDR3 coding DNA: TGTGCCAGCAGCCGGGAGGGGGGGGAAACTGAAGCTTTCTTT.

The genes are TRBV7-9 and TRBJ2-5; D is perhaps TRBD2 (6 bases). The V gene lost 8 bases and the J gene lost 0 bases, with 10 bases spanning the gap. Germline V CDR1 and CDR2: SEHNR, FQNEAQ (reference sequence). The CDR3 has 13 residues. CDR3 loop: CASCRDYQETQYF. In nucleotides, the CDR3 is TGTGCCAGCTGCCGGGACTACCAAGAGACCCAGTACTTC.

This clone came up a few times. This chain joins TRBV6-6 and TRBJ1-5, with D perhaps TRBD1 (5 bases). Trimming took off 5 bases at V and 4 bases at J, with 12 bases between the two ends. CDR3 length: 14 residues. The germline CDR1 and CDR2 sequences are MNHNY and SVGAGI (reference sequence). The CDR3 protein is CASSRPGGNQPQHF. As DNA, the CDR3 is TGTGCCAGCAGTAGGCCCGGGGGAAATCAGCCCCAGCATTTT.

The chain recombines TRBV3-1 (or the pseudogene TRBV3-2) with TRBJ2-5; 7 bases fit TRBD2. The germline V gene has CDR1 LGHDT and CDR2 YNNKEL (reference sequence). The CDR3 loop spans 13 amino acids. Losses at the gene ends were 0 bases for V and 7 bases for J; bases not matched to a gene: 2. DNA of the CDR3: TGTGCCAGCAGCCAAGATGGGGGGGGGACCCAGTACTTC. Its protein is CASSQDGGGTQYF.

V is TRBV12-3 or TRBV12-4 and J is TRBJ2-7, with D unresolved. There are 13 residues in the CDR3. V lost 8 bases and J lost 1, with 12 bases in between. CDR3 sequence (DNA): TGTGCCAGCCGATGGAGACTGTCCTACGAGCAGTACTTC. Protein sequence: CASRWRLSYEQYF.

This clone was seen just once. The rearrangement joins TRBV6-5 to TRBJ2-3, with D possibly matching TRBD1 (5 bases). Germline CDR1 is MNHEY and CDR2 is SVGAGI. Trimming took 7 bases from V and 2 from J, leaving 13 bases between them. The CDR3 sequence is 14 residues long. CDR3 in amino acids: CASIRQPLTDTQYF. In nucleotides, the CDR3 is TGTGCCAGCATTCGACAGCCTCTCACAGATACGCAGTATTTT.

This chain joins TRBV30 and TRBJ1-5; 7 positions agree with TRBD1. Looked up from germline, CDR1 is GTSNPN and CDR2 is SVGIG (reference sequence). The V segment lost 7 bases and the J segment 2 bases; nucleotides outside the gene matches: 5. The CDR3 has 13 residues. The CDR3 spells CASSGGGNQPQHF. CDR3 in DNA: TGTGCCTCTTCAGGGGGAGGCAATCAGCCCCAGCATTTT.

The chain uses TRBV6-2 or TRBV6-3 and TRBJ1-1; 7 nucleotides line up with TRBD1. CDR3 length: 14 residues. The germline V gene has CDR1 MNHEY and CDR2 SVGEGT. The junction had 7 bases not matched to a gene; V was cut back by 5 bases and J by 4 bases. CDR3 loop: CASSLRQGTTEAFF. Written as DNA, the CDR3 is TGTGCCAGCAGTCTACGACAGGGCACCACTGAAGCTTTCTTT.

The gene calls are TRBV27 and TRBJ2-7; 11 positions agree with TRBD1. The CDR3 spans 15 residues. The V and J ends lost 7 bases and 6 bases, in that order; junction bases with no gene match: 11. Germline V lookup: CDR1 MNHEY, CDR2 SMNVEV (reference sequence). The DNA of the CDR3 is TGTGCCAGCAACTTGATCGGGACAGGGGGTGGCGAGCAGTACTTC. Protein product: CASNLIGTGGGEQYF.

The chain carries TRBV11-2 and TRBJ2-1, with a tentative D call TRBD2 (5 bases). Germline V gene lookup returns CDR1 SGHAT and CDR2 FQNNGV. V lost 3 bases to trimming and J lost 1 base, with 10 bases between them. The CDR3 has 15 residues. The CDR3 bases are TGTGCCAGCAGCTTCCGGGATCAGTCCTACAATGAGCAGTTCTTC. Residues: CASSFRDQSYNEQFF.

J is TRBJ1-1 and V is TRBV19; D is perhaps TRBD1 (6 bases). The CDR3 sequence is 13 residues long. V lost 10 bases, J lost 0 bases, and 12 bases lay in between. Per germline, CDR1 LNHDA and CDR2 SQIVND (reference sequence). The CDR3 spells CATSGQMNTEAFF. The CDR3 nucleotides read TGTGCCACCTCAGGACAGATGAACACTGAAGCTTTCTTT.

This rearrangement joins TRBV6-6 to TRBJ2-3, with D uncertain. The CDR3 is made up of 11 amino acids. In germline, CDR1 is MNHNY, CDR2 SVGAGI (reference sequence). V lost 4 bases, J lost 3 bases, and 2 bases lay in between. The DNA for the CDR3 is TGTGCCAGCAGTTTAACAGATACGCAGTATTTT. Its protein is CASSLTDTQYF.

The chain links TRBV19 to TRBJ2-5; D perhaps matches TRBD2 (6 bases). The V gene lost 4 bases and the J gene lost 3 bases, with 12 bases spanning the gap. The CDR3 spans 14 residues. The V gene's germline CDR1 is LNHDA and CDR2 SQIVND (reference sequence). The CDR3 nucleotides read TGTGCCAGTAGTAGAACAGGCGGGAAAGAGACCCAGTACTTC. Translated: CASSRTGGKETQYF.

The chain joins TRBV28 to TRBJ2-1, with 10 nucleotides matching TRBD2. CDR3 length: 15 amino acids. Germline-derived CDR1 and CDR2 are MDHEN and SYDVKM. Trimming took 3 bases from V and 8 from J; bases not matched to a gene: 7. As DNA, the CDR3 is TGTGCCAGCAGTTTCAGCGGGGGGGCTTCCGATGAGCAGTTCTTC. Protein sequence: CASSFSGGASDEQFF.

J is TRBJ2-2 and V is TRBV7-3, with D perhaps matching TRBD2 (6 bases). V gave up 5 bases and J gave up 4 bases, with 11 bases separating them. CDR1 is SGHTA, CDR2 FQGTGA, per germline. The CDR3 loop spans 14 amino acids. CDR3 in DNA: TGTGCCAGCAGCCCCGGGGGATCCACCGGGGAGCTGTTTTTT. It translates to CASSPGGSTGELFF.

The CDR3 reads CASGLGGLAGQETQYF. CDR3 nucleotide sequence: TGTGCTAGTGGTTTGGGTGGACTAGCGGGGCAAGAGACCCAGTACTTC. This chain uses TRBV12-5 with TRBJ2-5, with TRBD2 matching 12 bases. V gave up 1 base and J gave up 2 bases; unmatched junction bases: 2. Germline V lookup: CDR1 LGHNT, CDR2 FRNRAP. The CDR3 covers 16 residues.

CDR3 DNA: TGTGCTAGTGGTTATAGACAGTTAGCTAACTATGGCTACACCTTC. Translated: CASGYRQLANYGYTF. The chain links TRBV12-5 to TRBJ1-2; TRBD1 is a possible D gene (5 bases). Trimming pared 4 bases from V and 0 bases from J, leaving 12 bases between. Germline V lookup: CDR1 LGHNT, CDR2 FRNRAP. The CDR3 spans 15 residues.